This passage covers 13 T cell receptor beta chains from one sample sequenced in a study of CD8 T cells in Susac syndrome (dated by TCRdb to between 2019 and 2020). The library was prepared using the immunoSEQ multiplex PCR assay. RNA was extracted using the RNeasy kit, and about 0.45 to 1 microgram was reverse transcribed with random hexamers. The public reads were run again by TCRdb, first through fastp at Q25 and then through MiXCR, and only productive beta chains were kept. Rows with a matching CDR3 protein are joined into one entry that keeps the most common DNA and genes. The sample table shows about 300,000 distinct CDR3 sequences, and approximately 90% are seen once. The ten largest clones represent approximately 0.18% of the sample. The sample taken for sequencing was CD8+ T cells from PBMCs. The receptors were gathered from a human donor with multiple sclerosis.

This chain joins TRBV4-1 and TRBJ2-1, with TRBD2 identical over 10 bases. The CDR3 is 21 residues long. Germline V gene lookup returns CDR1 MGHRA and CDR2 YSYEKL. V gave up 1 base and J gave up 9 bases; unmatched junction bases: 24. The CDR3 protein is CASSQVMSSGGPSSYHCEQFF. CDR3 in DNA: TGCGCCAGCAGCCAAGTAATGTCTAGCGGGGGCCCCTCTTCCTATCATTGTGAGCAGTTCTTC.

Only one count was recorded for this clonotype. The chain joins TRBV27 to TRBJ2-5, with TRBD1 identical over 9 bases. The length of the CDR3 is 16 residues. Unmatched junction bases numbered 13, after V lost 6 bases and J lost 5 bases. Germline CDR1 MNHEY, CDR2 SMNVEV (reference sequence). CDR3 in amino acids: CASRPSSGTGMETQYF. The CDR3 bases are TGTGCCAGCAGACCTTCCTCGGGGACAGGGATGGAGACCCAGTACTTC.

The genes are TRBV30 and TRBJ2-1; D is possibly TRBD1 (5 bases). The CDR3 has 14 residues. Germline V gene sequence: CDR1 GTSNPN, CDR2 SVGIG (reference sequence). Trimming took 2 bases from V and 6 from J, leaving 14 bases between them. This chain's CDR3 is CAWSPGVGLNEQFF. The CDR3, as DNA: TGTGCCTGGAGTCCAGGTGTGGGGCTCAATGAGCAGTTCTTC.

The V gene is TRBV6-2 or TRBV6-3, the J gene TRBJ1-2, with 9 bases aligning to TRBD1. From germline, CDR1 is MNHEY and CDR2 SVGEGT. The CDR3 sequence is 16 residues long. With 4 bases clipped from V and 5 bases from J, the junction kept 11 bases outside the gene matches. CDR3 sequence reads: CASSFGTGFLEYGYTF. CDR3 in DNA: TGTGCCAGCAGTTTCGGGACAGGGTTTTTGGAGTATGGCTACACCTTC.

The chain has TRBV7-2 and TRBJ2-3; 7 nucleotides align to TRBD1. J gave up 1 base and V 11 bases, and 15 bases lay outside the gene matches. The CDR3 consists of 16 residues. Germline V gene sequence: CDR1 SGHTA, CDR2 FQGNSA. CDR3 protein: CAASSSKGARTDTQYF. CDR3 bases: TGTGCCGCCAGCAGCTCCAAGGGGGCGCGCACAGATACGCAGTATTTT.

The chain is built from TRBV13 and TRBJ1-3; 8 bases are shared with TRBD1. Looked up from germline, CDR1 is PRHDT and CDR2 is FYEKMQ (reference sequence). The CDR3 totals 15 residues. Losses at the gene ends were 4 bases for V and 6 bases for J; bases not matched to a gene: 8. The CDR3 here is CASSSETGAENTIYF. The CDR3 DNA is TGTGCCAGCAGCTCCGAGACAGGGGCTGAAAACACCATATATTTT. The full variable domain, in which reference TRBV13 and TRBJ1-3 provide the parts outside the CDR3, is AAGVIQSPRHLIKEKRETATLKCYPIPRHDTVYWYQQGPGQDPQFLISFYEKMQSDKGSIPDRFSAQQFSDYHSELNMSSLELGDSALYFCASSSETGAENTIYFGEGSWLTVV.

The chain joins TRBV28 to TRBJ2-5, with a tentative D call TRBD1 (5 bases). V lost 5 bases, J lost 2 bases, and 15 bases lay in between. Germline CDR1 MDHEN, CDR2 SYDVKM. There are 15 residues in the CDR3. The DNA for the CDR3 is TGTGCCAGCAGTGGGGCAAGGCGGAGACAAGAGACCCAGTACTTC. Translating it yields CASSGARRRQETQYF.

The chain joins TRBV12-3 or TRBV12-4 to TRBJ2-1; 10 bases are a match to TRBD1. The length of the CDR3 is 17 residues. Unmatched junction bases numbered 15, after V lost 5 bases and J lost 8 bases. The CDR3 coding sequence is TGTGCCAGCAGTCCAGCCCGAGGACAGGGGGACCCCTATGAGCAGTTCTTC. Protein: CASSPARGQGDPYEQFF.

The V and J genes are TRBV9 and TRBJ1-1, with D unclear. Deletions cut 4 bases from V and 5 bases from J, with 9 bases between. This CDR3 has 12 amino acids. Germline V lookup: CDR1 SGDLS, CDR2 YYNGEE. CDR3 DNA: TGTGCCAGCAGCCAGGCGGGAACTGAAGCTTTCTTT. It yields the protein CASSQAGTEAFF.

V gene TRBV5-4 combines with J gene TRBJ2-7; possibly TRBD2 for D (5 bases). Trimming shortened V by 5 bases and J by 0 bases, and 12 bases separated the two germline ends. The length of the CDR3 is 14 residues. Germline V lookup: CDR1 SGHNT, CDR2 YYREEE (reference sequence). CDR3 region: CASSPGESSYEQYF. The CDR3 DNA reads TGTGCCAGCAGTCCCGGGGAGAGCTCCTACGAGCAGTACTTC.

The chain employs TRBV6-2 or TRBV6-3 and TRBJ2-6; D is uncertain. This CDR3 spans 17 amino acids. Between the trimmed V and J ends, which lost 0 bases and 0 bases, there was a span of 9 bases. The germline gives CDR1 MNHEY, CDR2 SVGEGT. The CDR3 loop reads CASSYSDAISGANVLTF. Here the CDR3 DNA reads TGTGCCAGCAGTTACTCTGACGCGATCTCTGGGGCCAACGTCCTGACTTTC.

The chain employs TRBV6-6 and TRBJ2-2; D may be TRBD1 (6 bases). Germline V gives CDR1 MNHNY, CDR2 SVGAGI (reference sequence). This CDR3 comprises 15 residues. Between the trimmed V and J ends, which lost 2 bases and 1 base, there was a span of 8 bases. The CDR3 sequence: CASSYQGLNTGELFF. The DNA of the CDR3 is TGTGCCAGCAGTTACCAGGGGTTGAACACCGGGGAGCTGTTTTTT.

The rearrangement uses TRBV6-2 or TRBV6-3 and TRBJ2-7; TRBD1 might be the D (6 bases). V was cut by 4 bases and J by 2 bases, with 15 bases left in between. CDR1 is MNHEY and CDR2 is SVGEGT in the germline V gene. CDR3 length equals 15 residues. In nucleotides, the CDR3 is TGTGCCAGCAGTTCCTACAGGGAGCCGGCCTACGAGCAGTACTTC. It codes for CASSSYREPAYEQYF.